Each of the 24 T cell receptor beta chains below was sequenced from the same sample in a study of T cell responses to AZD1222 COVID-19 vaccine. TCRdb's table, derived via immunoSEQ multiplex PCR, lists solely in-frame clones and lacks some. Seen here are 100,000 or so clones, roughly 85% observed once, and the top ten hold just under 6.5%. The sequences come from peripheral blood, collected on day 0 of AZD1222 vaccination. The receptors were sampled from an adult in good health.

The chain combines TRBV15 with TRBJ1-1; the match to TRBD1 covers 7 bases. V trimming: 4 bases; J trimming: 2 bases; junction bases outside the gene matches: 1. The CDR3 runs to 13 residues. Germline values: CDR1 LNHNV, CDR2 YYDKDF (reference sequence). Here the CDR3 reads CATSNRGNTEAFF. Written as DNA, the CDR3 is TGTGCCACCAGCAACAGGGGTAACACTGAAGCTTTCTTT. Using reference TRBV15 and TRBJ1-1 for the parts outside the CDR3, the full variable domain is DAMVIQNPRYQVTQFGKPVTLSCSQTLNHNVMYWYQQKSSQAPKLLFHYYDKDFNNEADTPDNFQSRRPNTSFCFLDIRSPGLGDTAMYLCATSNRGNTEAFFGQGTRLTVV.

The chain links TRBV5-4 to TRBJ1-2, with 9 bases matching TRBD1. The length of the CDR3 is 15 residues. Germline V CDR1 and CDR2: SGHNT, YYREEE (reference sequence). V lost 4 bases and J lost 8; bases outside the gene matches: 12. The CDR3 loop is CASSGTGIVRGGYTF. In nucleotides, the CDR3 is TGTGCCAGCAGCGGGACAGGGATTGTTCGGGGAGGCTACACCTTC. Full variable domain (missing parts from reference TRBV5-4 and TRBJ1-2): ETGVTQSPTHLIKTRGQQVTLRCSSQSGHNTVSWYQQALGQGPQFIFQYYREEENGRGNFPPRFSGLQFPNYSSELNVNALELDDSALYLCASSGTGIVRGGYTFGSGTRLTVV.

The CDR3 nucleotides read TGTGCCAGCAGTTCTCTCGGGGGTAGCGGGAGGGCTTGGGAGCAGTTCTTC. Residues: CASSSLGGSGRAWEQFF. V is TRBV7-2 and J is TRBJ2-1; 11 bases line up with TRBD2. V lost 6 bases, J lost 10 bases, and 17 bases stayed unmatched. The CDR3 is made up of 17 amino acids. Germline V lookup: CDR1 SGHTA, CDR2 FQGNSA.

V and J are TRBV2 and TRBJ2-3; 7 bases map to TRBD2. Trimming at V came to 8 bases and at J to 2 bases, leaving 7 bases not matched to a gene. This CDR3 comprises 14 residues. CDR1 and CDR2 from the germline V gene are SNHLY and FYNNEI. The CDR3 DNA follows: TGTGCCAGCTTTTGGCGGGGGACCACAGATACGCAGTATTTT. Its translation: CASFWRGTTDTQYF.

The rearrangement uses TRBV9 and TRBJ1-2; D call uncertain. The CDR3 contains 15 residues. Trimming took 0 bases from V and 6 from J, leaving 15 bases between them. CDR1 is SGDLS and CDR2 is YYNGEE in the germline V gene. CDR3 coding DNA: TGTGCCAGCAGCGTAGACGTCGGACCACACGATGGCTACACCTTC. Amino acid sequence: CASSVDVGPHDGYTF.

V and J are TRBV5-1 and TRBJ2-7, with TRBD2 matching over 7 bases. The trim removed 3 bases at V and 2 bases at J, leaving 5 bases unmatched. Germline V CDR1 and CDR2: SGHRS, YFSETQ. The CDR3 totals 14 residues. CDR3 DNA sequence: TGCGCCAGCAGCTCGACTAGCCGACCCTACGAGCAGTACTTC. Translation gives CASSSTSRPYEQYF.

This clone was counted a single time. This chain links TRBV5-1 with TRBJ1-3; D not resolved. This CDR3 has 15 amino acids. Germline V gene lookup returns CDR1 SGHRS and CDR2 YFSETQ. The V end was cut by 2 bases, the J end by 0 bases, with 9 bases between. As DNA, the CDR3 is TGCGCCAGCAGCTTCAACTGGGACTCTGGAAACACCATATATTTT. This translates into CASSFNWDSGNTIYF.

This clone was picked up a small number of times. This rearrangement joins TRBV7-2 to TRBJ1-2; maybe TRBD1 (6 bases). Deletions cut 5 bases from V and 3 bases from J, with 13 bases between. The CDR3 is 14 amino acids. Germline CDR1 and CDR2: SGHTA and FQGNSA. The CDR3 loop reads CASSPTQGHYGYTF. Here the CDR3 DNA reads TGTGCCAGCAGCCCGACACAGGGCCACTATGGCTACACCTTC.

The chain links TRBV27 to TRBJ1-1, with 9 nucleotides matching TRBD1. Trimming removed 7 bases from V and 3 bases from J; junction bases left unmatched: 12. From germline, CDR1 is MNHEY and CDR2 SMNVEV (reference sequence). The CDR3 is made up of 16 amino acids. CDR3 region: CASNEPRTGVYTEAFF. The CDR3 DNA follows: TGTGCCAGCAACGAGCCCAGGACAGGGGTTTACACTGAAGCTTTCTTT.

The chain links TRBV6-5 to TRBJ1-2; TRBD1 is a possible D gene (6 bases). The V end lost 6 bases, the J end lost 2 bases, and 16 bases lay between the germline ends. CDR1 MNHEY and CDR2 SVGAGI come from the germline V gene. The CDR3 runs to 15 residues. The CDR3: CASRGGDGVNYGYTF. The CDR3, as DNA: TGTGCCAGCAGAGGGGGGGACGGGGTAAACTATGGCTACACCTTC.

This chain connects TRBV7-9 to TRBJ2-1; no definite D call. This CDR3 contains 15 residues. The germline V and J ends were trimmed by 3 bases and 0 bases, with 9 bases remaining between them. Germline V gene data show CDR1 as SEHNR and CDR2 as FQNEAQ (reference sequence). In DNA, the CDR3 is TGTGCCAGCAGCTTTCTGGAATCCTCCTACAATGAGCAGTTCTTC. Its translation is CASSFLESSYNEQFF. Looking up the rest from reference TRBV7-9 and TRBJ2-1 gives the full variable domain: DTGVSQNPRHKITKRGQNVTFRCDPISEHNRLYWYRQTLGQGPEFLTYFQNEAQLEKSRLLSDRFSAERPKGSFSTLEIQRTEQGDSAMYLCASSFLESSYNEQFFGPGTRLTVL.

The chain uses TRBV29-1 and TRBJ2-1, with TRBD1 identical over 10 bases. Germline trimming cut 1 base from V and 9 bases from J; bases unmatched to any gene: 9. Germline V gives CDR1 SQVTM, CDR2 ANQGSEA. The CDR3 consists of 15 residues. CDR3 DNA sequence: TGCAGCGTTGAAGGTGGGACAGGGGATTATGGTGAGCAGTTCTTC. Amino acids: CSVEGGTGDYGEQFF.

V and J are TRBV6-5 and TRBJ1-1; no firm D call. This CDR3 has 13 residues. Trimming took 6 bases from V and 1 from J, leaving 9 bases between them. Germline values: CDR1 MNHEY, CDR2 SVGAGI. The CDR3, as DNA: TGTGCCAGCAGATGGGAGGAGAACACTGAAGCTTTCTTT. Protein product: CASRWEENTEAFF.

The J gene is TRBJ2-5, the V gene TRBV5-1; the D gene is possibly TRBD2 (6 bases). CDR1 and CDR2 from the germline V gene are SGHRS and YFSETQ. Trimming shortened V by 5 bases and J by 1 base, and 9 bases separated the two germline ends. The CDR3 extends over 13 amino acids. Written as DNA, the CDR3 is TGCGCCAGCAGGGAGGGTATCCAAGAGACCCAGTACTTC. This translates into CASREGIQETQYF.

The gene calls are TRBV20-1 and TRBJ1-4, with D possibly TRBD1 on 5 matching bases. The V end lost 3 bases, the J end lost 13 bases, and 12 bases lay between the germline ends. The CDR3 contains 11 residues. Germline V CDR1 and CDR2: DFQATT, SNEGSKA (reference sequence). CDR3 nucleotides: TGCAGTGCTAGGGGAACGGGGGGACTGTTTTTT. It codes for CSARGTGGLFF.

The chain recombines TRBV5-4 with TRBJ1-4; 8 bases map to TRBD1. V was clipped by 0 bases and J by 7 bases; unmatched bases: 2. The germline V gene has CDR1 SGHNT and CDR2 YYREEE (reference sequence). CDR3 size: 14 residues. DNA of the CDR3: TGTGCCAGCAGCTTGGACAGGGGGGTTGAAAAACTGTTTTTT. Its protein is CASSLDRGVEKLFF.

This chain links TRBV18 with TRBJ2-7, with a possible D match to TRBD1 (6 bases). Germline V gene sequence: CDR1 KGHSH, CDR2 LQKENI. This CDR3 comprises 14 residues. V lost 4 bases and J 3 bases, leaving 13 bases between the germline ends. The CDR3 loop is CASSRETGYYEQYF. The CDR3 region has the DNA TGTGCCAGCTCACGGGAAACAGGGTACTACGAGCAGTACTTC. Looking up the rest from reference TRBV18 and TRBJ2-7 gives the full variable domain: NAGVMQNPRHLVRRRGQEARLRCSPMKGHSHVYWYRQLPEEGLKFMVYLQKENIIDESGMPKERFSAEFPKEGPSILRIQQVVRGDSAAYFCASSRETGYYEQYFGPGTRLTVT.

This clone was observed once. DNA of the CDR3: TGTGCCAGCAAGAGACAGGGGGCGGATGCCTATGGCTACACCTTC. The encoded protein is CASKRQGADAYGYTF. The V call is TRBV6-4, the J call TRBJ1-2; 10 bases line up with TRBD1. V lost 7 bases and J lost 4; bases outside the gene matches: 9. This CDR3 comprises 15 residues. Germline loops: CDR1 MRHNA, CDR2 SNTAGT.

Here the CDR3 DNA reads TGTGCCAGCAGTCCCCGTCTGGGATTCGGAATAGATACGCAGTATTTT. Its translation: CASSPRLGFGIDTQYF. This chain connects TRBV6-2 or TRBV6-3 to TRBJ2-3; D gene ambiguous. CDR1 is MNHEY and CDR2 is SVGEGT in the germline V gene. The CDR3 spans 16 residues. With 5 bases removed from V and 5 bases from J, the gap between germline ends came to 20 bases.

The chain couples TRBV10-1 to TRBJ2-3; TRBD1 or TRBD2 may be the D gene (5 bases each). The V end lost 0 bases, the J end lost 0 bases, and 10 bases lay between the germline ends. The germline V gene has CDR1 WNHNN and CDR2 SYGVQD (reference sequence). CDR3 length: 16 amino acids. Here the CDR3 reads CASSESGVSSTDTQYF. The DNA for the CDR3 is TGCGCCAGCAGTGAGTCGGGGGTCTCTAGCACAGATACGCAGTATTTT.

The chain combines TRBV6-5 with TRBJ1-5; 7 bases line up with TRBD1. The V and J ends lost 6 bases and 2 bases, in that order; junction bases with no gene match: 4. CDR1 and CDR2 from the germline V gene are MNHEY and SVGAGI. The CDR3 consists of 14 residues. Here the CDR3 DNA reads TGTGCCAGCAGCCGAGACAGGGGCAATCAGCCCCAGCATTTT. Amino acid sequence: CASSRDRGNQPQHF.

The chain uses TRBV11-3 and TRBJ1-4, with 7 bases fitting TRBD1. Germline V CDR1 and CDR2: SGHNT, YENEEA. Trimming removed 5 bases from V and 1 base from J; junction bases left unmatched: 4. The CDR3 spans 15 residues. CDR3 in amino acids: CASSLYRGTNEKLFF. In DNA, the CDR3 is TGTGCCAGCAGCCTATACAGGGGAACTAATGAAAAACTGTTTTTT.

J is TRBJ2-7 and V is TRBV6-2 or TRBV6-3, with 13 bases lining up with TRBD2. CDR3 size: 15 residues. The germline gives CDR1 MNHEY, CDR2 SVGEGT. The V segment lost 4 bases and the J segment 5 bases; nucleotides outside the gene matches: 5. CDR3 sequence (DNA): TGTGCCAGCAGTTCCATAGGACTAGCGGGAGACGAGCAGTACTTC. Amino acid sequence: CASSSIGLAGDEQYF.

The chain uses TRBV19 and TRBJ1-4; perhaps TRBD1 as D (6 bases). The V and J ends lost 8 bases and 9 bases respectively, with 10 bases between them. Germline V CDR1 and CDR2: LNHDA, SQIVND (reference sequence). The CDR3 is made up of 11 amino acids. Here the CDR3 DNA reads TGTGCCAGTCGACAGGAGCAAAAACTGTTTTTT. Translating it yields CASRQEQKLFF.